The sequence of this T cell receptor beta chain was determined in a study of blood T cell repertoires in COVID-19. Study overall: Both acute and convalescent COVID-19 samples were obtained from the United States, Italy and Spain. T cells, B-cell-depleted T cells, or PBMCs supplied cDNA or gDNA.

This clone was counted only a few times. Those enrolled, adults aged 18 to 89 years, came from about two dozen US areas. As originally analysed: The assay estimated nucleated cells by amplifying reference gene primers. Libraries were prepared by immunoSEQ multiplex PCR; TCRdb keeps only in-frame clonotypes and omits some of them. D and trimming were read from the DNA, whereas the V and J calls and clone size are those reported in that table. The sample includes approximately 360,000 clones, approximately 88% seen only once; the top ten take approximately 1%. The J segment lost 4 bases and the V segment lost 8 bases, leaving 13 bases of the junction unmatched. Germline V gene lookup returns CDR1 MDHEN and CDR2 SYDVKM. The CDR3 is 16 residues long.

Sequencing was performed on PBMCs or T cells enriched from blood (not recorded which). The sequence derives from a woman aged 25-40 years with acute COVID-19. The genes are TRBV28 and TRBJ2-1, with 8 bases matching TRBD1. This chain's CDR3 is CASPPGTGPSYNEQFF. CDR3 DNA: TGTGCCAGCCCACCCGGGACAGGCCCCTCATACAATGAGCAGTTCTTC.